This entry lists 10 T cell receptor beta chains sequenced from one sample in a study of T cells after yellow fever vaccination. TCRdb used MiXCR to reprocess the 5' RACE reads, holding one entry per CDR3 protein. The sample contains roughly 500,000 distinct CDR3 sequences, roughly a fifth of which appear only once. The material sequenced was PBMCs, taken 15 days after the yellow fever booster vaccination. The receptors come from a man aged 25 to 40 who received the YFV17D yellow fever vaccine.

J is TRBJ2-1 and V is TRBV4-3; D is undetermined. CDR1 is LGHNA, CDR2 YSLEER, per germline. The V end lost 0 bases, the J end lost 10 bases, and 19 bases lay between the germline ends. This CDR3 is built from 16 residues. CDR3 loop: CASSQDLGVPPTEQFF. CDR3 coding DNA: TGCGCCAGCAGCCAAGATCTAGGAGTCCCCCCTACAGAGCAGTTCTTC.

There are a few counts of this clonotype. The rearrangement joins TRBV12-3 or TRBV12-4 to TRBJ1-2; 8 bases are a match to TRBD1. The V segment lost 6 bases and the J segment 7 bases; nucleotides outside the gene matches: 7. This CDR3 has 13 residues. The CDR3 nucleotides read TGTGCCAGCAGCCTACAGACAGGGGCTGGCTACACCTTC. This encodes CASSLQTGAGYTF.

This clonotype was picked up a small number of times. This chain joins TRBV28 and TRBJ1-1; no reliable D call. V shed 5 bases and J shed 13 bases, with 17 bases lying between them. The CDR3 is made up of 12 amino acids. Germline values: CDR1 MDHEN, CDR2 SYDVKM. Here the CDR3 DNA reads TGTGCCAGCAGTACTAAACTGCGACTGGTTTTCTTT. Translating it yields CASSTKLRLVFF.

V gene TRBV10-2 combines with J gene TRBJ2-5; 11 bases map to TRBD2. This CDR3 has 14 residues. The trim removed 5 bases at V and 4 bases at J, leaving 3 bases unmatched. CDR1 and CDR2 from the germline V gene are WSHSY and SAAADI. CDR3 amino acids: CASSTSGRGETQYF. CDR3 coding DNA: TGCGCCAGCAGTACTAGCGGGAGAGGAGAGACCCAGTACTTC.

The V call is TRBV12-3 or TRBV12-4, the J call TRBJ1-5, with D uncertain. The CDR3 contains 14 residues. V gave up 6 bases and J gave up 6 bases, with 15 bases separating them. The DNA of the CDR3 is TGTGCCAGCAGCAGAGACGGGAGAGGTCAGCCCCAGCATTTT. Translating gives CASSRDGRGQPQHF.

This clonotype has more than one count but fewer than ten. CDR3 sequence reads: CASSYGDTYNEQFF. The CDR3, as DNA: TGCGCCAGCAGCTACGGAGACACCTACAATGAGCAGTTCTTC. The V and J genes are TRBV5-1 and TRBJ2-1; D not resolved. Per the germline V gene, CDR1 is SGHRS and CDR2 is YFSETQ. V lost 3 bases and J lost 2, with 9 bases in between. CDR3 length: 14 amino acids.

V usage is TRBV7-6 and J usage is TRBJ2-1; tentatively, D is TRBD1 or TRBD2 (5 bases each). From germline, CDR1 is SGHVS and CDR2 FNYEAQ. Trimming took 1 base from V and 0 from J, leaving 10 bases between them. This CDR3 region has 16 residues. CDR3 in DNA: TGTGCCAGCAGCTTAGGGTGGGGGAGCTCCTACAATGAGCAGTTCTTC. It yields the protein CASSLGWGSSYNEQFF.

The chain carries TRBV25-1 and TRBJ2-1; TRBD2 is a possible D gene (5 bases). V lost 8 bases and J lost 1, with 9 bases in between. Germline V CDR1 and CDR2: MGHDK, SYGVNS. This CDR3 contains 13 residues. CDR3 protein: CASQLGSYNEQFF. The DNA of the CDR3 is TGTGCCAGCCAACTAGGGTCCTACAATGAGCAGTTCTTC.

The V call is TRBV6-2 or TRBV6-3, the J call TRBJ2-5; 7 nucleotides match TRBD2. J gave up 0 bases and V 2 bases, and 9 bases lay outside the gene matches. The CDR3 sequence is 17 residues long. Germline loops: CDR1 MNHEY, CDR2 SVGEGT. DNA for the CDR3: TGTGCCAGCAGTTACAATTTGGGACTACCGTACCAAGAGACCCAGTACTTC. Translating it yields CASSYNLGLPYQETQYF.

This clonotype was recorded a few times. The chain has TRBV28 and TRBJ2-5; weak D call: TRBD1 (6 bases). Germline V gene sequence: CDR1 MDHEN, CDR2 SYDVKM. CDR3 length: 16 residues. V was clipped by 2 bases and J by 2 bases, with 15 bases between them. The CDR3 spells CASSLGAPGQQETQYF. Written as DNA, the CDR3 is TGTGCCAGCAGTTTAGGGGCACCGGGACAACAAGAGACCCAGTACTTC.